The T cell receptor (beta chain) described here comes from a study of T cell repertoires in cytomegalovirus infection. TCRdb reprocessed the reads with MiXCR, giving one entry per CDR3 protein. In the table there are hundreds of thousands of distinct CDR3 sequences, 20% to 25% of which are singletons. The germline CDR1 and CDR2 sequences are MNHEY and SVGAGI. The CDR3 spans 13 residues. V shed 10 bases and J 7 bases; nucleotides not matched to a gene: 5. The table lists this clonotype with a few counts. This sequence was found in a human donor in good health (CMV status not recorded). Some clones in this sample may be carry-over from other donors' samples. The V and J genes are TRBV6-5 and TRBJ2-1; 12 bases are shared with TRBD2. Sequencing was done on a sample of CD8+ T cells from PBMCs. CDR3 nucleotide sequence: TGTGCCACAACTAGCGGGGGGAGAAATGAGCAGTTCTTC. Residues: CATTSGGRNEQFF.